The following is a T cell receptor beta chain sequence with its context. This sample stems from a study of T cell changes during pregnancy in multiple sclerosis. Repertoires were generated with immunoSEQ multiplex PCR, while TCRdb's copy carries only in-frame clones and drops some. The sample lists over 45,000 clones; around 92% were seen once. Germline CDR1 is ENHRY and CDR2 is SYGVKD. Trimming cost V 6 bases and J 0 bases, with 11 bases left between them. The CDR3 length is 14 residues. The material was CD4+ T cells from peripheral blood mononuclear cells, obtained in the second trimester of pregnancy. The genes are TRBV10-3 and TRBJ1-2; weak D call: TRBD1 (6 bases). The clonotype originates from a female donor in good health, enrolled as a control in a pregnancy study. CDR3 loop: CAIRPGTTNYGYTF. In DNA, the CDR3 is TGTGCCATCAGGCCCGGGACAACTAACTATGGCTACACCTTC.